This paragraph reports one T cell receptor beta chain. This sample stems from a study of blood T cell repertoires in COVID-19. Profiling relied on immunoSEQ multiplex PCR, and the TCRdb table lists in-frame clones only, not all of them. The table includes 450,000 or so clones, around 90% detected once. This CDR3 spans 15 amino acids. Germline CDR1 and CDR2: MDHEN and SYDVKM. The ends lost 3 bases at V and 0 bases at J; junction bases unmatched: 4. Participant age was roughly 18 to 100 years, and participants resided in fewer than 30 US areas. Sequencing was performed on PBMCs or T cells enriched from blood (not recorded which). The TCR was taken from a man aged 18 to 29 who had recovered from COVID-19. This chain joins TRBV28 and TRBJ1-1; 7 nucleotides line up with TRBD1. CDR3 protein: CASSFRDRLNTEAFF. DNA of the CDR3: TGTGCCAGCAGTTTTCGGGACAGACTGAACACTGAAGCTTTCTTT.